The clone carrying this TCR beta chain was observed a single time. The sample is drawn from a study of blood T cell repertoires in COVID-19. Background on the study: Some COVID-19 samples were acute and others convalescent; all came from the United States, Italy and Spain. PBMCs, B-cell-depleted T cells, or T cells were the source of the cDNA or gDNA that made up the material.

As handled by the study authors: Reference gene primer amplification gave estimated nucleated cell counts. Assay used: immunoSEQ multiplex PCR; TCRdb lists only in-frame clones, some missing. The DNA gave D and trimming, while V, J and clone size come from that table. Of around 150,000 clones listed, around 85% are singletons. Trimming at V came to 4 bases and at J to 1 base, leaving 5 bases not matched to a gene. Germline V lookup: CDR1 LNHDA, CDR2 SQIVND (reference sequence). The CDR3 has 16 amino acids. This TCR came from a man aged 60 to 69 with acute or convalescent COVID-19. V and J are TRBV19 and TRBJ2-3, with 10 bases aligning to TRBD1. The sequenced material came from peripheral blood. In DNA form, the CDR3 reads TGTGCCAGTAGTAGTCGAGGACAGGGGGGCACAGATACGCAGTATTTT. It is translated as CASSSRGQGGTDTQYF.